This T cell receptor (beta chain) comes out of a study of blood T cell repertoires in COVID-19. Across the whole study: Samples representing acute and convalescent COVID-19 were sourced from the United States, Italy and Spain. Sources were T cells, B-cell-depleted T cells, or PBMCs; the material itself was cDNA or gDNA.

The assay was immunoSEQ multiplex PCR, and TCRdb's table has in-frame clones only and misses some. The sample carries roughly 250,000 clones, approximately 90% recorded once. The source is a woman under 30 who had recovered from COVID-19. The sequencing sample was made of PBMCs or T cells enriched from blood (not recorded which).

The CDR3 loop is CASRYRLADTQYF. In nucleotides, the CDR3 is TGTGCCAGCAGGTACCGACTAGCGGATACGCAGTATTTT. The V and J genes are TRBV2 and TRBJ2-3; 8 bases match TRBD2. Germline V lookup: CDR1 SNHLY, CDR2 FYNNEI. The CDR3 covers 13 residues. V lost 6 bases to trimming and J lost 6 bases; unmatched junction nucleotides: 5.